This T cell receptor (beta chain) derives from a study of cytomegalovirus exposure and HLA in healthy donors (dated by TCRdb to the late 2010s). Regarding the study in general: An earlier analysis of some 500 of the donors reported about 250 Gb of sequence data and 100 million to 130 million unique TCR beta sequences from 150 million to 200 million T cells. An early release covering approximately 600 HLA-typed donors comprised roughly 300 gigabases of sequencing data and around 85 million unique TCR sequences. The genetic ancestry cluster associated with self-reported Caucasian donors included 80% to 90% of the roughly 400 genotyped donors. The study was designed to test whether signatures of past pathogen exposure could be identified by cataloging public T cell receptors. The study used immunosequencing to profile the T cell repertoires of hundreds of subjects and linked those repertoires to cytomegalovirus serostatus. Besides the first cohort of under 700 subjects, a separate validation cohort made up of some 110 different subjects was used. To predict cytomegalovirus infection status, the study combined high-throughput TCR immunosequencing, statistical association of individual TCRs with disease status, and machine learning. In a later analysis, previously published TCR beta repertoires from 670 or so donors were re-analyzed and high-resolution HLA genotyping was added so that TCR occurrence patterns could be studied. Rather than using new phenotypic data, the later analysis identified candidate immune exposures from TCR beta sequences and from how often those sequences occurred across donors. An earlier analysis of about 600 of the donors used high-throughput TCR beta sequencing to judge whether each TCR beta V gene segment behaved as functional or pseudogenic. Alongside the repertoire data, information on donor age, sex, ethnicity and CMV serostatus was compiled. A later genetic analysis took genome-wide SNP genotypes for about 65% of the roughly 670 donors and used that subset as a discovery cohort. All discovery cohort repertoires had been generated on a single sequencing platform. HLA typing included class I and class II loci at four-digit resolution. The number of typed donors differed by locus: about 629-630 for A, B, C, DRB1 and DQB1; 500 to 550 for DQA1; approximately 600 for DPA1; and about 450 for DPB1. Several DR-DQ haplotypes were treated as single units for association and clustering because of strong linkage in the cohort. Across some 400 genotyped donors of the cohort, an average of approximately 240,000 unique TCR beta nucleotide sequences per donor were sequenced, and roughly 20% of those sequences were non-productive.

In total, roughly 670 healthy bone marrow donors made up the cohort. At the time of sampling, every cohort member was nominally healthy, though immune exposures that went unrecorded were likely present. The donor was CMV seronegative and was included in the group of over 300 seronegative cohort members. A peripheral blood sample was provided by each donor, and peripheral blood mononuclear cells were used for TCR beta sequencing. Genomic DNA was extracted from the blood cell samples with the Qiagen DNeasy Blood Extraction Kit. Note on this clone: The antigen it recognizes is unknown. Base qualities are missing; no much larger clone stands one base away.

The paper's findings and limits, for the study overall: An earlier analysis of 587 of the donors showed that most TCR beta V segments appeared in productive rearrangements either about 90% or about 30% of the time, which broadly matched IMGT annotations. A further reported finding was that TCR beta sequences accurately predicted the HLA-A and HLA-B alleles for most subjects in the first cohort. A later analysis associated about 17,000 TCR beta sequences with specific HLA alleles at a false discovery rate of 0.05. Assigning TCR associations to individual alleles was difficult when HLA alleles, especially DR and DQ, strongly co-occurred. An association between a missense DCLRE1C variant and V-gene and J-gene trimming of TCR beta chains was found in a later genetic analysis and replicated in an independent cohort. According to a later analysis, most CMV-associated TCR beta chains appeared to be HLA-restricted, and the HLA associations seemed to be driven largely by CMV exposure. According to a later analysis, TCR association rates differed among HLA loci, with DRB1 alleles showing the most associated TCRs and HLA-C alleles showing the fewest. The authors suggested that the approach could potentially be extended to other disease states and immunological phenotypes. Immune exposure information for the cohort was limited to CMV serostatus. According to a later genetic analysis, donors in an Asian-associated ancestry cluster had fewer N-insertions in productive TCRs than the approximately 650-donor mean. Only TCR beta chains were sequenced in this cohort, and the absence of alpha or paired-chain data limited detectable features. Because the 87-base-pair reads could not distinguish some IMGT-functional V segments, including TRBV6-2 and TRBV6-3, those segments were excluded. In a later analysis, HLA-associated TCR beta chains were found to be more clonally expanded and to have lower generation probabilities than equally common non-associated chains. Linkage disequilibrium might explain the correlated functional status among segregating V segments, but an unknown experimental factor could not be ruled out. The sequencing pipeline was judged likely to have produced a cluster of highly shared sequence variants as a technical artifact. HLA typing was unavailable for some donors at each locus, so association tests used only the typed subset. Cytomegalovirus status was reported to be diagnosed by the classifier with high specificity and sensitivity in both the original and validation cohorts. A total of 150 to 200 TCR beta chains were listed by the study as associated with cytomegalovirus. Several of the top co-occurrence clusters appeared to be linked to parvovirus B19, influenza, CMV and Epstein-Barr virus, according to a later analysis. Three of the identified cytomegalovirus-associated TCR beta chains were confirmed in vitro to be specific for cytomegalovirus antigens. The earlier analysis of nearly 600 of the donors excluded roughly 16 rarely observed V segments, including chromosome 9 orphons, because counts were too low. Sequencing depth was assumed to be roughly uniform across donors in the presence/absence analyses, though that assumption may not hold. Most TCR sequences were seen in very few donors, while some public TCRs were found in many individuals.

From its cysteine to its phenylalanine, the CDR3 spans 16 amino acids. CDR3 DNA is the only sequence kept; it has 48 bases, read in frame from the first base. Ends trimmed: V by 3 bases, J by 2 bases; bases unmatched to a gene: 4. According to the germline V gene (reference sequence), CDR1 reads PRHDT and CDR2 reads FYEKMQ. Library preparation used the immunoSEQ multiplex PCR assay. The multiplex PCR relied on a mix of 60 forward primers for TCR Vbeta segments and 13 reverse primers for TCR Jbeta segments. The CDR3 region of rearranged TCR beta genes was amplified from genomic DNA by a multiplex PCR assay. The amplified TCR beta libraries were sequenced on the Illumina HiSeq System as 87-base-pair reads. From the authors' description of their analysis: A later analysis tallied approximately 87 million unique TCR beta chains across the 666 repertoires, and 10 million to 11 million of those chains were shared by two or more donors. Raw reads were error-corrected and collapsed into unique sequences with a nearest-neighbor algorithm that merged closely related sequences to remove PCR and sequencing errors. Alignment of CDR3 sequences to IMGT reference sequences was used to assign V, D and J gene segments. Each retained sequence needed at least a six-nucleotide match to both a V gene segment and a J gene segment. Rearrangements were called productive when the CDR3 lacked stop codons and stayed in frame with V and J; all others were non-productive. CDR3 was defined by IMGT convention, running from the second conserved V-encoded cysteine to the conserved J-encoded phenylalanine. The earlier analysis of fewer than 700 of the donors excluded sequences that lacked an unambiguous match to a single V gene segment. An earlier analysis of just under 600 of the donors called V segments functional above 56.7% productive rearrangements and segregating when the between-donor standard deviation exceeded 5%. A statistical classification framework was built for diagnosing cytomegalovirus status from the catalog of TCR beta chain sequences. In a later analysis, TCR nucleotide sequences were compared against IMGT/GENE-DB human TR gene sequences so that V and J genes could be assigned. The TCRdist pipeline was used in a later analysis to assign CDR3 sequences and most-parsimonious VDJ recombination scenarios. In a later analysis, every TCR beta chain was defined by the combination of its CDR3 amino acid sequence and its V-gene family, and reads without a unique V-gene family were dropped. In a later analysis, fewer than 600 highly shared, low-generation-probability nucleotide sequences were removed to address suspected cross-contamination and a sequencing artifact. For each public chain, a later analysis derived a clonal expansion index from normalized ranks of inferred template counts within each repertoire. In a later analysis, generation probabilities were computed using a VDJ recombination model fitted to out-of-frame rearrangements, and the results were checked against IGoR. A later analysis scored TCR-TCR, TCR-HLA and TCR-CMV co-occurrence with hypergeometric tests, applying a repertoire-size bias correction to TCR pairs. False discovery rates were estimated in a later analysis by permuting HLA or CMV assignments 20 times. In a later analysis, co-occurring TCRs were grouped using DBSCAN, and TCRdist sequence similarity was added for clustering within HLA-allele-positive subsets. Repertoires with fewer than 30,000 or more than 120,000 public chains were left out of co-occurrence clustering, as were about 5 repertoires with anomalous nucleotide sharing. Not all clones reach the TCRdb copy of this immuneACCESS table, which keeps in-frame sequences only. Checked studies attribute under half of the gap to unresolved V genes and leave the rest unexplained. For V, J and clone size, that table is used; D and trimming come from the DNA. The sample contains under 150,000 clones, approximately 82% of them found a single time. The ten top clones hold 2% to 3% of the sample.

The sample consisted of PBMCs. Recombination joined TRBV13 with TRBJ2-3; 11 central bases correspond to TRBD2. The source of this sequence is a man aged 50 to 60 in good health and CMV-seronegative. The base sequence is TGTGCCAGCAGCTTCCGACTAGCGGGGAACACAGATACGCAGTATTTT. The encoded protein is CASSFRLAGNTDTQYF.